Shown below are 3 T cell receptor beta chains from a single sample sequenced in a study of radiotherapy plus CTLA-4 blockade in lung cancer. Sequencing used immunoSEQ multiplex PCR; TCRdb keeps in-frame clones, though not all of them. The data show tens of thousands of clones, 77% seen once. The source was peripheral blood, collected from a patient treated with radiotherapy plus ipilimumab. Receptors were obtained from a human donor with non-small cell lung cancer who had a partial response to radiotherapy plus ipilimumab.

This clone was observed a handful of times. This chain joins TRBV11-2 and TRBJ2-7, with 8 bases identical to TRBD2. The CDR3 runs to 15 residues. Germline CDR1 is SGHAT and CDR2 is FQNNGV. J lost 2 bases, V lost 4 bases, and 7 bases had no gene match. The CDR3 spells CASSSSGGVTYEQYF. CDR3 nucleotide sequence: TGTGCCAGCAGCTCGAGCGGGGGCGTCACCTACGAGCAGTACTTC.

This chain uses TRBV14 with TRBJ2-2; 7 bases fit TRBD1. This CDR3 is built from 16 residues. J gave up 1 base and V 3 bases, and 5 bases lay outside the gene matches. CDR1 is SGHDN and CDR2 is FVKESK in the germline V gene. This CDR3 is CASSHTGARNTGELFF. Written as DNA, the CDR3 is TGTGCCAGCAGCCATACAGGGGCGCGGAACACCGGGGAGCTGTTTTTT.

By sample share, this clone is medium-sized. The V gene is TRBV28, the J gene TRBJ1-5; 11 bases map to TRBD1. V lost 1 base to trimming and J lost 4 bases; unmatched junction nucleotides: 3. CDR3 length: 16 residues. CDR1 is MDHEN, CDR2 SYDVKM, per germline. In DNA form, the CDR3 reads TGTGCCAGCAGTTTATCCGGGACAGGGGGTAATCAGCCCCAGCATTTT. It encodes CASSLSGTGGNQPQHF.